The 7 T cell receptor beta chains given below trace back to one sample, sequenced in a study of blood T cell repertoires in COVID-19. The repertoire was sequenced with immunoSEQ multiplex PCR; TCRdb's copy has only in-frame clones and lacks some. Among under 150,000 clones listed, around 83% were seen once. The sample consisted of peripheral blood. Source of these receptors: a man in his forties with acute or convalescent COVID-19.

This chain uses TRBV5-1 with TRBJ2-3; D is possibly TRBD2 (7 bases). The V gene lost 7 bases and the J gene lost 4 bases, with 22 bases spanning the gap. This CDR3 contains 16 residues. Germline V gene lookup returns CDR1 SGHRS and CDR2 YFSETQ. As DNA, the CDR3 is TGCGCCAGCGGACGAGAGACGGGGGGCTTCTCAGATACGCAGTATTTT. Translated: CASGRETGGFSDTQYF.

This chain links TRBV24-1 with TRBJ2-7, with TRBD1 as a possible D gene (5 bases). V gave up 4 bases and J gave up 6 bases, with 12 bases separating them. Germline values: CDR1 KGHDR, CDR2 SFDVKD. The CDR3 loop spans 13 amino acids. Written as DNA, the CDR3 is TGTGCCACCAGTGACCCGACAGTTCTCGAGCAGTACTTC. Translating it yields CATSDPTVLEQYF.

V and J are TRBV4-3 and TRBJ1-1, with TRBD1 matching over 7 bases. Germline V gives CDR1 LGHNA, CDR2 YSLEER. The CDR3 is 13 residues long. Trimming took 4 bases from V and 5 from J; bases not matched to a gene: 4. CDR3 in amino acids: CASSPRGVTEAFF. CDR3 nucleotide sequence: TGCGCCAGCAGCCCCAGGGGGGTGACTGAAGCTTTCTTT.

The chain is built from TRBV10-3 and TRBJ1-2, with D possibly TRBD1 on 5 matching bases. Germline lookup yields CDR1 ENHRY and CDR2 SYGVKD. V lost 0 bases and J 8 bases, leaving 10 bases between the germline ends. CDR3 length: 13 amino acids. The CDR3 coding sequence is TGTGCCATCAGTGAGTCAACCGGGGGGGGCTACACCTTC. The encoded protein is CAISESTGGGYTF.

This sequence joins TRBV9 and TRBJ2-5; TRBD1 might be the D (6 bases). V lost 4 bases to trimming and J lost 0 bases, with 13 bases between them. CDR3 length: 15 residues. Germline loops: CDR1 SGDLS, CDR2 YYNGEE. The CDR3 nucleotides are TGTGCCAGCAGCATACAGGGATACTACCAAGAGACCCAGTACTTC. Protein product: CASSIQGYYQETQYF.

The rearrangement joins TRBV5-6 to TRBJ1-1; D is possibly TRBD1 (6 bases). V was cut by 0 bases and J by 7 bases, with 10 bases left in between. CDR1 is SGHDT, CDR2 YYEEEE, per germline. CDR3 size: 13 residues. The CDR3 loop is CASSLGRQVEAFF. The CDR3 DNA reads TGTGCCAGCAGCTTGGGAAGACAGGTTGAAGCTTTCTTT.

The chain is built from TRBV5-1 and TRBJ1-2; no clear D. This CDR3 is 15 amino acids long. Looked up from germline, CDR1 is SGHRS and CDR2 is YFSETQ. Between the trimmed V and J ends, which lost 3 bases and 6 bases, there was a span of 18 bases. CDR3 sequence reads: CASSSEAEGTDGYTF. The CDR3 region has the DNA TGCGCCAGCAGCTCTGAAGCGGAGGGAACCGATGGCTACACCTTC.